The clone carrying this TCR beta chain was seen a single time. Per germline, CDR1 LNHDA and CDR2 SQIVND (reference sequence). The V end lost 4 bases, the J end lost 2 bases, and 21 bases lay between the germline ends. The CDR3 has 19 residues. Assay: immunoSEQ multiplex PCR; the TCRdb copy retains only in-frame clones and omits some. The data show some 670,000 clones, with more than 80% seen just once and roughly 0.25% held by the top ten. This specimen comes from a study of blood T cell repertoires in COVID-19. Across the study: Samples taken during acute and convalescent COVID-19 were collected in the United States, Italy and Spain.

This sequence joins TRBV19 and TRBJ2-6; weak D call: TRBD1 (6 bases). Sequencing was carried out using peripheral blood. The source of this sequence is a woman aged 18-35 years with acute or convalescent COVID-19. CDR3 loop: CASSKSPRDKGAGANVLTF. In DNA, the CDR3 is TGTGCCAGTAGTAAGAGCCCCCGGGACAAGGGTGCTGGGGCCAACGTCCTGACTTTC.